This T cell receptor (beta chain) is from a study of T cell clonotyping in hematopoietic cell transplantation. Libraries were prepared by immunoSEQ multiplex PCR; TCRdb keeps only in-frame clonotypes and omits some of them. This table has 20,000 or so clones, around 85% appearing once. Findings of the study overall: Broader posttransplant TCR repertoire diversity was predicted by graft donor and pretransplant recipient Inverse Simpson Index values. At the given depth, recipient repertoires were over 97% de novo clonotypes.

Concerning this clone: Antigen specificity is unknown.

This CDR3 is 15 amino acids long. V gave up 7 bases and J gave up 9 bases, with 22 bases separating them. Germline V gene data show CDR1 as MNHEY and CDR2 as SVGAGI. Sequenced input: peripheral blood mononuclear cells. This receptor was taken from a man in his sixties in good health. Some clones in this sample may be carry-over from other donors' samples. The chain couples TRBV6-5 to TRBJ1-5; possible D gene TRBD1, 5 bases. The CDR3 DNA is TGTGCCAGCACCTTAGATGGGCCTGGACATTGGCCCCAGCATTTT. Its protein product is CASTLDGPGHWPQHF.